One and the same sample provided the 25 T cell receptor beta chains below, sequenced in a study of CD8 T cells in Susac syndrome. An amount of RNA that ranged from roughly 0.5 to 1 ug was reverse transcribed with random hexamers. TCRdb called the immunoSEQ multiplex PCR reads again in MiXCR, with one record for every CDR3 protein. This sample yields some 96,000 distinct CDR3 sequences, of which around 94% are seen a single time; about 0.28% belongs to the top ten. The sequenced sample consisted of CD4+ T cells from PBMCs. All receptors derive from a human donor with Susac syndrome.

The V and J genes are TRBV5-1 and TRBJ1-1; TRBD1 aligns across 8 bases. The CDR3 extends over 17 amino acids. The germline CDR1 and CDR2 sequences are SGHRS and YFSETQ. The V gene end was trimmed by 4 bases and the J gene end by 0 bases; junction bases not matched to a gene: 11. The CDR3 DNA follows: TGCGCCAGCAGCGGGGGGACAGGAGGTAATGTGAACACTGAAGCTTTCTTT. Its protein is CASSGGTGGNVNTEAFF. Looking up the rest from reference TRBV5-1 and TRBJ1-1 gives the full variable domain: KAGVTQTPRYLIKTRGQQVTLSCSPISGHRSVSWYQQTPGQGLQFLFEYFSETQRNKGNFPGRFSGRQFSNSRSEMNVSTLELGDSALYLCASSGGTGGNVNTEAFFGQGTRLTVV.

The chain couples TRBV30 to TRBJ1-2; no firm D call. The length of the CDR3 is 13 residues. V was trimmed by 1 base and J by 4 bases, leaving 10 bases between them. CDR1 and CDR2 (germline): GTSNPN, SVGIG (reference sequence). Here the CDR3 reads CAWSDPGSYGYTF. The DNA of the CDR3 is TGTGCCTGGAGTGACCCGGGCAGCTATGGCTACACCTTC.

The J gene is TRBJ2-7, the V gene TRBV5-6; 9 bases align to TRBD1. J gave up 1 base and V 0 bases, and 5 bases lay outside the gene matches. This CDR3 contains 16 residues. Germline loops: CDR1 SGHDT, CDR2 YYEEEE. The CDR3 DNA is TGTGCCAGCAGCTTGGAGCCGGGACAGGGTTCCTACGAGCAGTACTTC. Translating it yields CASSLEPGQGSYEQYF.

This sequence joins TRBV20-1 and TRBJ2-5, with D hard to call. The length of the CDR3 is 13 residues. Germline V gives CDR1 DFQATT, CDR2 SNEGSKA (reference sequence). Deletions cut 4 bases from V and 2 bases from J, with 11 bases between. The CDR3 DNA follows: TGCAGTGCTATATCCCCGATTCAAGAGACCCAGTACTTC. Translating it yields CSAISPIQETQYF.

The chain is built from TRBV29-1 and TRBJ1-2, with 8 bases aligning to TRBD1. V was clipped by 2 bases and J by 8 bases; unmatched bases: 4. The CDR3 is 12 residues long. CDR1 is SQVTM, CDR2 ANQGSEA, per germline. CDR3 bases: TGCAGCGTTGAACAGGGGGCTTGGGGCTACACCTTC. This translates into CSVEQGAWGYTF.

CDR3 loop: CASSKGRAFF. The CDR3 DNA reads TGTGCCAGCAGCAAAGGCCGAGCTTTCTTT. The chain carries TRBV6-6 and TRBJ1-1; D gene ambiguous. Germline V gene data show CDR1 as MNHNY and CDR2 as SVGAGI (reference sequence). This CDR3 region has 10 residues. V lost 6 bases to trimming and J lost 10 bases, with 9 bases between them.

The chain carries TRBV11-2 and TRBJ2-7; 9 bases map to TRBD1. Trimming cost V 5 bases and J 1 base; bases outside gene matches: 6. CDR3 length: 15 amino acids. Germline CDR1 is SGHAT and CDR2 is FQNNGV. For the CDR3, the DNA is TGTGCCAGCAGCGATAGGACAGGGGAGTCCTACGAGCAGTACTTC. Amino acids: CASSDRTGESYEQYF.

The CDR3 DNA reads TGTGCCAGCAAGGCGGGCACCGGGGAGCTGTTTTTT. It yields the protein CASKAGTGELFF. The chain carries TRBV25-1 and TRBJ2-2, with TRBD2 as a possible D gene (5 bases). Trimming left V 7 bases short and J 4 bases short, with 7 bases between. Germline CDR1 and CDR2: MGHDK and SYGVNS. The CDR3 extends over 12 amino acids.

The chain carries TRBV23-1 and TRBJ2-1, with TRBD2 identical over 13 bases. TRBV23-1 is an ORF, with its function uncertain. V shed 0 bases, J shed 4 bases, and the junction held 15 bases outside the gene matches. The CDR3 consists of 21 residues. This CDR3 is CASSQSRRGRTSGGQYNEQFF. CDR3 bases: TGCGCCAGCAGTCAATCCCGGAGGGGGCGGACTAGCGGGGGCCAATACAATGAGCAGTTCTTC.

The J gene is TRBJ2-3, the V gene TRBV29-1; 14 bases agree with TRBD2. The V gene's germline CDR1 is SQVTM and CDR2 ANQGSEA. This CDR3 comprises 19 residues. The trim removed 3 bases at V and 4 bases at J, leaving 15 bases unmatched. The CDR3 coding sequence is TGCAGCGTTGAGACCACTGGACTAGCGGGGGGCCCCCTCGCAGATACGCAGTATTTT. Amino acid sequence: CSVETTGLAGGPLADTQYF.

DNA for the CDR3: TGTGCCAGCAGTGGGGGGGGCGCGAAGAATACGCAGTATTTT. Encoded protein: CASSGGGAKNTQYF. This chain links TRBV5-4 with TRBJ2-3; D may be TRBD2 (7 bases). This CDR3 is built from 14 residues. The germline V and J ends were trimmed by 5 bases and 7 bases, with 17 bases remaining between them. The germline V gene encodes CDR1 SGHNT and CDR2 YYREEE (reference sequence).

This clonotype was observed once. The gene calls are TRBV12-3 or TRBV12-4 and TRBJ1-5; D possibly corresponds to TRBD1 (5 bases). The CDR3 consists of 17 residues. Trimming left V 1 base short and J 5 bases short, with 18 bases between. Here the CDR3 reads CASSLGPRGSPYQPQHF. In DNA, the CDR3 is TGTGCCAGCAGTTTAGGCCCTCGGGGCAGCCCTTATCAGCCCCAGCATTTT.

This sequence joins TRBV12-3 or TRBV12-4 and TRBJ1-2, with D possibly being TRBD1 (5 bases). V was pared by 0 bases and J by 5 bases, with 10 bases between. CDR3 length equals 14 residues. As DNA, the CDR3 is TGTGCCAGCAGTTTAGCGGGACCAGGATATGGCTACACCTTC. It translates to CASSLAGPGYGYTF.

The V call is TRBV20-1, the J call TRBJ2-6; 8 positions match TRBD1. This CDR3 has 17 residues. Per germline, CDR1 DFQATT and CDR2 SNEGSKA (reference sequence). With 0 bases clipped from V and 2 bases from J, the junction kept 6 bases outside the gene matches. CDR3 protein: CSARDQGARPGANVLTF. The CDR3 DNA reads TGCAGTGCTAGAGACCAGGGGGCGAGGCCTGGGGCCAACGTCCTGACTTTC.

V is TRBV5-6 and J is TRBJ2-1; D tentatively fits TRBD1 or TRBD2 (5 bases each). V gave up 0 bases and J gave up 2 bases, with 9 bases separating them. The germline CDR1 and CDR2 sequences are SGHDT and YYEEEE. This CDR3 comprises 15 residues. The CDR3: CASSLVSGPYNEQFF. CDR3 DNA: TGTGCCAGCAGCTTGGTATCGGGGCCCTACAATGAGCAGTTCTTC.

The chain employs TRBV4-2 and TRBJ2-2; possibly TRBD1 or TRBD2 for D (5 bases each). Germline values: CDR1 LGHNA, CDR2 YNFKEQ. Trimming pared 6 bases from V and 3 bases from J, leaving 17 bases between. This CDR3 contains 16 residues. CDR3 amino acids: CASRYNVGTDTGELFF. The CDR3, as DNA: TGTGCCAGCAGGTACAACGTGGGGACGGACACCGGGGAGCTGTTTTTT.

The chain carries TRBV3-1 and TRBJ1-5; D might be TRBD1 (5 bases). Looked up from germline, CDR1 is LGHDT and CDR2 is YNNKEL (reference sequence). The CDR3 has 16 amino acids. V lost 0 bases and J 6 bases, leaving 15 bases between the germline ends. CDR3 in amino acids: CASSQEVGRGAQPQHF. The CDR3 nucleotides are TGTGCCAGCAGCCAAGAAGTGGGGCGAGGAGCTCAGCCCCAGCATTTT.

This chain links TRBV30 with TRBJ1-5; D perhaps matches TRBD1 (5 bases). The CDR3 consists of 15 residues. Germline V gene sequence: CDR1 GTSNPN, CDR2 SVGIG (reference sequence). V was cut by 4 bases and J by 2 bases, with 15 bases left in between. The CDR3 is CAWKVGTGGNQPQHF. The CDR3 DNA reads as TGTGCCTGGAAAGTCGGGACCGGGGGCAATCAGCCCCAGCATTTT.

This clonotype was found a few times. V usage is TRBV6-1 and J usage is TRBJ2-5; D ambiguous. CDR3 size: 15 residues. Germline lookup yields CDR1 MNHNS and CDR2 SASEGT. The ends were cut back, 6 bases at V and 1 base at J, with 15 bases in the middle. CDR3 sequence reads: CASRKGPGPQETQYF. CDR3 nucleotide sequence: TGTGCCAGCAGAAAAGGACCCGGACCCCAAGAGACCCAGTACTTC.

The chain has TRBV28 and TRBJ2-7; 7 nucleotides align to TRBD1. The CDR3 loop spans 12 amino acids. In germline, CDR1 is MDHEN, CDR2 SYDVKM. After removal of 7 bases from V and 7 bases from J, the junction contained 7 bases not matched to a gene. The CDR3 bases are TGTGCCAGCACCCCGACAGGGAGTGAGCAGTACTTC. Encoded protein: CASTPTGSEQYF.

The chain has TRBV6-1 and TRBJ2-1, with 13 positions matching TRBD2. V shed 7 bases, J shed 3 bases, and the junction held 9 bases outside the gene matches. This CDR3 spans 17 amino acids. Germline lookup yields CDR1 MNHNS and CDR2 SASEGT. The CDR3 region is CASILTSGGAIYNEQFF. The DNA for the CDR3 is TGTGCCAGCATCCTTACTAGCGGGGGGGCTATCTACAATGAGCAGTTCTTC.

The gene calls are TRBV9 and TRBJ1-4; D unclear. The germline V gene encodes CDR1 SGDLS and CDR2 YYNGEE. This CDR3 is 17 amino acids long. Deletions cut 1 base from V and 2 bases from J, with 15 bases between. The CDR3 loop is CASSVTHRLGTNEKLFF. The CDR3 nucleotides read TGTGCCAGCAGCGTAACCCACCGTCTGGGGACTAATGAAAAACTGTTTTTT.

The rearrangement uses TRBV12-3 or TRBV12-4 and TRBJ1-5, with 12 nucleotides matching TRBD1. The CDR3 covers 15 residues. J was trimmed by 7 bases and V by 4 bases; bases with no gene match: 5. The CDR3 spells CASSSGTGGLQPQHF. The CDR3 DNA reads as TGTGCCAGCAGTTCGGGGACAGGGGGCTTACAGCCCCAGCATTTT.

The V call is TRBV30, the J call TRBJ1-1; possible D gene TRBD1, 5 bases. V was shortened by 2 bases and J by 1 base, with 11 bases between the two germline ends. This CDR3 is 14 amino acids long. Germline V lookup: CDR1 GTSNPN, CDR2 SVGIG (reference sequence). CDR3 DNA: TGTGCCTGGAGTAGGGACGCATCGAACACTGAAGCTTTCTTT. As protein: CAWSRDASNTEAFF.

This chain joins TRBV28 and TRBJ2-7, with 7 bases aligning to TRBD2. This CDR3 has 14 amino acids. From germline, CDR1 is MDHEN and CDR2 SYDVKM. Trimming cost V 6 bases and J 6 bases; bases outside gene matches: 11. CDR3 sequence reads: CASSPRGGSLEQYF. As DNA, the CDR3 is TGTGCCAGCAGCCCCCGGGGAGGGTCCCTCGAGCAGTACTTC.